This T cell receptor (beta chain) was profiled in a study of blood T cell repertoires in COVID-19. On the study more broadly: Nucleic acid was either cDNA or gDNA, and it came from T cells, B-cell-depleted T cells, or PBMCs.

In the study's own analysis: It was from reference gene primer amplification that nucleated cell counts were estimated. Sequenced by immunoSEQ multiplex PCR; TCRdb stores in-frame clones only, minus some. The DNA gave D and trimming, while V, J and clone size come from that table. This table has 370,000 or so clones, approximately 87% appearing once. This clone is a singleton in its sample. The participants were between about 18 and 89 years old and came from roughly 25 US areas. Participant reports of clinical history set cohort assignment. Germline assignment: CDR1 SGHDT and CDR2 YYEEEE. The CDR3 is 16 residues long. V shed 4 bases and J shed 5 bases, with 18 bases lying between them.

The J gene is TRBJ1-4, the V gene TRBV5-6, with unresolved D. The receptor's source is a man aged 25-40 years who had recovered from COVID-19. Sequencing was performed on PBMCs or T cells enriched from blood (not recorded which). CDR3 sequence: CASSPFTTLQNEKLFF. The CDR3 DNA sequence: TGTGCCAGCAGCCCTTTCACGACTCTCCAGAATGAAAAACTGTTTTTT.